This passage covers 22 T cell receptor beta chains from one sample sequenced in a study of control samples from healthy donors and cancer patients. Generated by immunoSEQ multiplex PCR, the TCRdb table keeps only in-frame clones and is missing some. Among about 61,000 clones listed, nearly 90% were seen once. Sequencing was performed on PBMCs. The receptor source for this set is a man in his sixties with colorectal cancer.

The chain joins TRBV27 to TRBJ1-5; D uncertain. Germline V gives CDR1 MNHEY, CDR2 SMNVEV (reference sequence). V dropped 4 bases and J dropped 9 bases, with 19 bases sitting between them. The CDR3 has 15 amino acids. In DNA, the CDR3 is TGTGCCAGCAGTTGGGCGGCTGGGAATGGGTGGCCCCAGCATTTT. As protein: CASSWAAGNGWPQHF.

The CDR3 region is CASSLVAGGADTQYF. CDR3 bases: TGTGCCAGCAGCTTAGTAGCGGGGGGGGCAGATACGCAGTATTTT. The chain carries TRBV13 and TRBJ2-3; 11 nucleotides match TRBD2. V was pared by 1 base and J by 4 bases, with 1 base of the junction left unmatched. The germline CDR1 and CDR2 sequences are PRHDT and FYEKMQ (reference sequence). The CDR3 totals 15 residues.

The V call is TRBV10-3, the J call TRBJ1-2, with D possibly TRBD1 on 5 matching bases. Trimming stripped 3 bases from V and 4 bases from J, with 21 bases between. This CDR3 has 17 amino acids. The germline gives CDR1 ENHRY, CDR2 SYGVKD. The CDR3 DNA reads TGTGCCATCAGTGACTCTCAGGGAGGGCACCTAACCTATGGCTACACCTTC. It specifies CAISDSQGGHLTYGYTF.

The rearrangement uses TRBV9 and TRBJ2-1; D gene unclear. V was pared by 0 bases and J by 7 bases, with 8 bases between. The CDR3 has 13 residues. Looked up from germline, CDR1 is SGDLS and CDR2 is YYNGEE. Here the CDR3 reads CASSVDLGNEQFF. DNA of the CDR3: TGTGCCAGCAGCGTAGATCTAGGGAATGAGCAGTTCTTC.

The chain has TRBV7-3 and TRBJ2-5, with 8 bases identical to TRBD2. This CDR3 has 15 amino acids. Germline trimming cut 2 bases from V and 6 bases from J; bases unmatched to any gene: 8. The V gene's germline CDR1 is SGHTA and CDR2 FQGTGA. The DNA for the CDR3 is TGTGCCAGCAGCTTAGCGGGGGGACCGACGAAGACCCAGTACTTC. This encodes CASSLAGGPTKTQYF.

This clone was found once. This chain uses TRBV11-2 with TRBJ2-7, with 9 positions matching TRBD2. The germline gives CDR1 SGHAT, CDR2 FQNNGV. This CDR3 has 15 amino acids. V lost 7 bases and J lost 7; bases outside the gene matches: 14. CDR3 residues: CASTPSRGLAREQYF. In DNA form, the CDR3 reads TGTGCCAGCACCCCCTCCCGAGGACTAGCGAGAGAGCAGTACTTC.

V usage is TRBV6-6 and J usage is TRBJ2-5; TRBD1 matches at 7 bases. CDR3 length: 15 amino acids. J gave up 5 bases and V 5 bases, and 11 bases lay outside the gene matches. Germline CDR1 and CDR2: MNHNY and SVGAGI (reference sequence). The CDR3 coding sequence is TGTGCCAGCAGTACACTTAGGGGGCAGGTTGAGACCCAGTACTTC. Protein product: CASSTLRGQVETQYF.

CDR3 region: CASSLGLAENTGELFF. As DNA, the CDR3 is TGTGCCAGCAGCCTCGGGCTAGCGGAGAACACCGGGGAGCTGTTTTTT. This chain uses TRBV5-5 with TRBJ2-2; 7 bases are a match to TRBD2. With 4 bases clipped from V and 1 base from J, the junction kept 7 bases outside the gene matches. This CDR3 is built from 16 residues. CDR1 and CDR2 from the germline V gene are SGHKS and YYEKEE (reference sequence).

V and J are TRBV20-1 and TRBJ1-5; D possibly corresponds to TRBD1 (5 bases). CDR3 length: 11 residues. CDR1 DFQATT and CDR2 SNEGSKA come from the germline V gene (reference sequence). V gave up 3 bases and J gave up 11 bases, with 11 bases separating them. The CDR3 reads CSARDGATQHF. DNA for the CDR3: TGCAGTGCTAGGGACGGGGCGACCCAGCATTTT.

J is TRBJ2-1 and V is TRBV7-2, with D unclear. Trimming stripped 1 base from V and 6 bases from J, with 4 bases between. The CDR3 is 12 amino acids. Germline V gives CDR1 SGHTA, CDR2 FQGNSA. CDR3 nucleotides: TGTGCCAGCAGCTTAGACCTCAATGAGCAGTTCTTC. It encodes CASSLDLNEQFF.

This sequence joins TRBV11-2 and TRBJ2-5; TRBD2 matches at 15 bases. The CDR3 contains 16 residues. CDR1 is SGHAT, CDR2 FQNNGV, per germline. V lost 4 bases to trimming and J lost 5 bases; unmatched junction nucleotides: 5. The CDR3 coding sequence is TGTGCCAGCAGCTCGCGGACTAGCGGGGGGGCCGAGACCCAGTACTTC. This sequence encodes CASSSRTSGGAETQYF.

The rearrangement uses TRBV3-1 (or the pseudogene TRBV3-2) and TRBJ2-3; D remains unclear. The germline V and J ends were trimmed by 5 bases and 4 bases, with 10 bases remaining between them. CDR3 length: 13 residues. Germline loops: CDR1 LGHDT, CDR2 YNNKEL (reference sequence). CDR3 residues: CASSEVVSDTQYF. The CDR3 DNA is TGTGCCAGCAGCGAAGTAGTATCAGATACGCAGTATTTT.

This clone came up a few times. The chain links TRBV10-3 to TRBJ1-1, with a weak D call TRBD1 (6 bases). V was trimmed by 8 bases and J by 4 bases, leaving 17 bases between them. Germline CDR1 and CDR2: ENHRY and SYGVKD. This CDR3 is built from 14 residues. CDR3 coding DNA: TGTGCCATCCGGTCCGGGGGCGGAGGCACTGAAGCTTTCTTT. This translates into CAIRSGGGGTEAFF.

J is TRBJ2-5 and V is TRBV2, with D perhaps TRBD2 (6 bases). This CDR3 is 13 amino acids long. V dropped 6 bases and J dropped 4 bases, with 12 bases sitting between them. Germline CDR1 reads SNHLY; CDR2 reads FYNNEI. The CDR3 loop is CASSRDFLETQYF. CDR3 coding DNA: TGTGCCAGCAGCCGGGACTTCCTAGAGACCCAGTACTTC. Using reference TRBV2 and TRBJ2-5 for the parts outside the CDR3, the full variable domain is EPEVTQTPSHQVTQMGQEVILRCVPISNHLYFYWYRQILGQKVEFLVSFYNNEISEKSEIFDDQFSVERPDGSNFTLKIRSTKLEDSAMYFCASSRDFLETQYFGPGTRLLVL.

CDR3 region: CASSEGRYEQYF. In nucleotides, the CDR3 is TGTGCCAGCTCGGAGGGCCGTTACGAGCAGTACTTC. The chain uses TRBV6-5 and TRBJ2-7, with a tentative D call TRBD2 (6 bases). This CDR3 is built from 12 residues. The germline V and J ends were trimmed by 8 bases and 4 bases, with 12 bases remaining between them. Germline assignment: CDR1 MNHEY and CDR2 SVGAGI.

This sequence joins TRBV6-4 and TRBJ2-1, with 13 bases aligning to TRBD2. V lost 3 bases and J lost 4; bases outside the gene matches: 3. The CDR3 has 16 amino acids. The germline V gene has CDR1 MRHNA and CDR2 SNTAGT. CDR3 sequence reads: CASSEGTSGTYNEQFF. The CDR3 DNA follows: TGTGCCAGCAGTGAAGGGACTAGCGGGACTTACAATGAGCAGTTCTTC.

CDR3 residues: CASSKVGGRTEAFF. In DNA form, the CDR3 reads TGTGCCAGCAGCAAAGTCGGGGGCCGAACTGAAGCTTTCTTT. The chain joins TRBV21-1 to TRBJ1-1. TRBV21-1 is marked as a pseudogene. The CDR3 totals 14 residues.

The V and J genes are TRBV4-3 and TRBJ2-7, with TRBD1 matching over 10 bases. The trim removed 3 bases at V and 3 bases at J, leaving 8 bases unmatched. The V gene's germline CDR1 is LGHNA and CDR2 YSLEER. CDR3 length equals 16 residues. This CDR3 reads CASSQGQGPENYEQYF. In DNA, the CDR3 is TGCGCCAGCAGCCAGGGACAGGGGCCCGAAAACTACGAGCAGTACTTC.

The genes are TRBV19 and TRBJ2-7; D remains ambiguous. The V and J ends lost 4 bases and 6 bases respectively, with 10 bases between them. Germline V gene sequence: CDR1 LNHDA, CDR2 SQIVND (reference sequence). CDR3 length: 12 amino acids. The CDR3 DNA reads TGTGCCAGTAGTACAGCTTTCGCCGAGCAGTACTTC. Translating gives CASSTAFAEQYF. The full variable domain, in which reference TRBV19 and TRBJ2-7 provide the parts outside the CDR3, is DGGITQSPKYLFRKEGQNVTLSCEQNLNHDAMYWYRQDPGQGLRLIYYSQIVNDFQKGDIAEGYSVSREKKESFPLTVTSAQKNPTAFYLCASSTAFAEQYFGPGTRLTVT.

The chain joins TRBV30 to TRBJ1-5, with D unclear. The CDR3 is 14 amino acids. With 1 base removed from V and 6 bases from J, the gap between germline ends came to 13 bases. CDR1 and CDR2 (germline): GTSNPN, SVGIG (reference sequence). In nucleotides, the CDR3 is TGTGCCTGGAGTGGTAGGGCAGATACTCAGCCCCAGCATTTT. It specifies CAWSGRADTQPQHF.

The chain carries TRBV7-8 and TRBJ2-5; D is possibly TRBD1 (6 bases). This CDR3 is built from 14 residues. The germline CDR1 and CDR2 sequences are SGHVS and FQNEAQ. Deletions cut 3 bases from V and 2 bases from J, with 10 bases between. The CDR3: CASSLGTIQETQYF. CDR3 sequence (DNA): TGTGCCAGCAGCTTGGGGACAATACAAGAGACCCAGTACTTC. Full variable domain (remainder filled in from reference TRBV7-8 and TRBJ2-5): GAGVSQSPRYKVAKRGQDVALRCDPISGHVSLFWYQQALGQGPEFLTYFQNEAQLDKSGLPSDRFFAERPEGSVSTLKIQRTQQEDSAVYLCASSLGTIQETQYFGPGTRLLVL.

In this sample, this clone turned up once. The CDR3 loop reads CASSPGIGQGSYEQYF. CDR3 in DNA: TGTGCCAGCAGCCCTGGGATAGGACAGGGCTCCTACGAGCAGTACTTC. This chain uses TRBV21-1 with TRBJ2-7; no DNA check was done on the table's D call, TRBD1. TRBV21-1 is designated a pseudogene. The CDR3 spans 16 residues.